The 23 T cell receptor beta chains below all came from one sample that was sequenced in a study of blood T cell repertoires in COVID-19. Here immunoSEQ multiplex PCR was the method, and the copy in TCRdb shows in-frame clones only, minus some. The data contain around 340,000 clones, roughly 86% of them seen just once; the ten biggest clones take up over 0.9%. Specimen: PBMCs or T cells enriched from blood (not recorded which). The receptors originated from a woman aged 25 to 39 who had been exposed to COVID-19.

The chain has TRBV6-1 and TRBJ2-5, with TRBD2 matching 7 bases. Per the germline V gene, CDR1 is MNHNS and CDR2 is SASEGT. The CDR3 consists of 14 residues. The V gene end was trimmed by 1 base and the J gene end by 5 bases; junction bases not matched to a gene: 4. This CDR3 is CASSEGTSGETQYF. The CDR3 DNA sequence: TGTGCCAGCAGTGAAGGGACTAGTGGGGAGACCCAGTACTTC.

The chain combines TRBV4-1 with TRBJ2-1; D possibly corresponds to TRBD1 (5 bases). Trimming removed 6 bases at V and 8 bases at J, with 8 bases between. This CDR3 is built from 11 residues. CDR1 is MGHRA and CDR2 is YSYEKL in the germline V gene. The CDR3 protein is CASRLGDEQFF. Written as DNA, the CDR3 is TGCGCCAGCAGGCTAGGGGATGAGCAGTTCTTC.

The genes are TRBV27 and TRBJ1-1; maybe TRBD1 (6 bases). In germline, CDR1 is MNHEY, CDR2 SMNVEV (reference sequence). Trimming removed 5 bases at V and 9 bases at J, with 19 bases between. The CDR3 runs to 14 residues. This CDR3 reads CASSPRLTGGKAFF. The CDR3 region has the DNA TGTGCCAGCAGTCCCCGTTTGACAGGCGGAAAAGCTTTCTTT.

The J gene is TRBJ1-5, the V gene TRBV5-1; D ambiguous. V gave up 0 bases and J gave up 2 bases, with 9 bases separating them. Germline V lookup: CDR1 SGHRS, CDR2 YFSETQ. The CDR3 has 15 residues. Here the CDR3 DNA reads TGCGCCAGCAGCTTGGGAGGGTATGGCAATCAGCCCCAGCATTTT. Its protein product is CASSLGGYGNQPQHF.

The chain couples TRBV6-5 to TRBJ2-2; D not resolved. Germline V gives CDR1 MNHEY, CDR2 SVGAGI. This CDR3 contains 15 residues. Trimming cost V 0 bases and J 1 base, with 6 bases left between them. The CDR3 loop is CASSYSIRNTGELFF. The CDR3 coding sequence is TGTGCCAGCAGTTACTCGATTAGGAACACCGGGGAGCTGTTTTTT.

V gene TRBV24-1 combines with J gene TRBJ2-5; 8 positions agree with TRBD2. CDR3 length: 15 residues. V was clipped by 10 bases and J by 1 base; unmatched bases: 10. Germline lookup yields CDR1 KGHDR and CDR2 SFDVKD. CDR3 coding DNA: TGTGCCACGGGGGACTCCGCGGGAGGCCAAGAGACCCAGTACTTC. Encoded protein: CATGDSAGGQETQYF.

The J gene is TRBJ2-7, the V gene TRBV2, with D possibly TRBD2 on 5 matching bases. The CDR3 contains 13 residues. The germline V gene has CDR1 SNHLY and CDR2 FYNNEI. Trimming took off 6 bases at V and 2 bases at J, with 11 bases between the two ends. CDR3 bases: TGTGCCAGCAGACGAGAGGGAACCTACGAGCAGTACTTC. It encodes CASRREGTYEQYF.

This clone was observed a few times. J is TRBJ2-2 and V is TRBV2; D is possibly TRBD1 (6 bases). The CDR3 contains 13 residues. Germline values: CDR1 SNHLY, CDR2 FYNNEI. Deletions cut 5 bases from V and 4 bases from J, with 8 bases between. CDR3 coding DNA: TGTGCCAGCAGTCAGACAGGCACCGGGGAGCTGTTTTTT. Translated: CASSQTGTGELFF. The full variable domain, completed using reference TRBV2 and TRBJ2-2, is EPEVTQTPSHQVTQMGQEVILRCVPISNHLYFYWYRQILGQKVEFLVSFYNNEISEKSEIFDDQFSVERPDGSNFTLKIRSTKLEDSAMYFCASSQTGTGELFFGEGSRLTVL.

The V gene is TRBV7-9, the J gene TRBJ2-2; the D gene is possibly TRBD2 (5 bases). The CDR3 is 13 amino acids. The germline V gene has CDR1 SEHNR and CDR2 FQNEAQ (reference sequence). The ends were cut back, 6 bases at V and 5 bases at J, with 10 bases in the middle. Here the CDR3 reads CASRTSGTGELFF. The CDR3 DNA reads TGTGCCAGCAGGACGTCGGGGACCGGGGAGCTGTTTTTT.

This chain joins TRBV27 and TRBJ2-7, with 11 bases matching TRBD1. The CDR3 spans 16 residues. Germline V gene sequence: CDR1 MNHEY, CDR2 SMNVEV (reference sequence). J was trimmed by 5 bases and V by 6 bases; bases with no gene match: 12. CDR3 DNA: TGTGCCAGCAGCTATTTTCCCGGGACAGGGGGTCACGAGCAGTACTTC. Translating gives CASSYFPGTGGHEQYF.

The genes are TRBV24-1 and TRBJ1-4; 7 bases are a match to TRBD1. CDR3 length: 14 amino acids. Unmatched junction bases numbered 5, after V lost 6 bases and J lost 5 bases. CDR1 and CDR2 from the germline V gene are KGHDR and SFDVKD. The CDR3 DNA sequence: TGTGCCACCAGTAACAGGGGCTACAATGAAAAACTGTTTTTT. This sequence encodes CATSNRGYNEKLFF.

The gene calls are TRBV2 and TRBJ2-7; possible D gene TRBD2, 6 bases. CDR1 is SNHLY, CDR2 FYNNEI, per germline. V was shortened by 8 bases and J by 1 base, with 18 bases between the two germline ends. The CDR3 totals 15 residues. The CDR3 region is CASQPLAPGSYEQYF. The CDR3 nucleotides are TGTGCCAGCCAGCCACTAGCCCCGGGGTCCTACGAGCAGTACTTC.

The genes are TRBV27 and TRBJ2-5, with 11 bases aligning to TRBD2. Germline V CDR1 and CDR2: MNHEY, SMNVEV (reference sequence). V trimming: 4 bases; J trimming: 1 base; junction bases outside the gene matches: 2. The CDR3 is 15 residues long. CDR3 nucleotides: TGTGCCAGCAGTTGGCTAGCGGGAGGCCAAGAGACCCAGTACTTC. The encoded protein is CASSWLAGGQETQYF.

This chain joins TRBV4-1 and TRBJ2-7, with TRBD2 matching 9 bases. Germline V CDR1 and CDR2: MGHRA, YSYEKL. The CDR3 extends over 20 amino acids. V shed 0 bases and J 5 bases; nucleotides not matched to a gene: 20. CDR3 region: CASSQENSWLAGTSSNEQYF. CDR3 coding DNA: TGCGCCAGCAGCCAAGAAAATTCATGGCTAGCGGGGACCTCCAGCAACGAGCAGTACTTC.

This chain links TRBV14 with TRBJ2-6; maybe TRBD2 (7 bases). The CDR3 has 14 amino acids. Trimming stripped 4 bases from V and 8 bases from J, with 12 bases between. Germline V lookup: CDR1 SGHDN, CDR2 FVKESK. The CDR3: CASSLARGPNVLTF. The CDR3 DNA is TGTGCCAGCAGCCTAGCGCGGGGGCCCAACGTCCTGACTTTC.

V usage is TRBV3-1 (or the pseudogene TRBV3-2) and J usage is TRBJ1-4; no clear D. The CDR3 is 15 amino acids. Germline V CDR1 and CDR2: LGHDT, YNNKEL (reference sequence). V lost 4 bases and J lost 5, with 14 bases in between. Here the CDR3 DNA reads TGTGCCAGCAGCCTCCCGGAGGCGGGGAATGAAAAACTGTTTTTT. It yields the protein CASSLPEAGNEKLFF.

The CDR3 DNA reads as TGTGCCAGCAGTGAAGACTCAGGGGTTAATTCACCCCTCCACTTT. This codes for CASSEDSGVNSPLHF. This sequence joins TRBV2 and TRBJ1-6; tentative D call: TRBD1 (6 bases). Germline assignment: CDR1 SNHLY and CDR2 FYNNEI. The CDR3 consists of 15 residues. Trimming removed 1 base at V and 6 bases at J, with 10 bases between.

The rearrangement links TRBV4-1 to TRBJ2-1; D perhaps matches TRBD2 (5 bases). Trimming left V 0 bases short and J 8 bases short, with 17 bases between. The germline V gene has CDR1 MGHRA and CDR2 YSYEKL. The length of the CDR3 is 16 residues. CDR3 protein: CASSQEESPSPYEQFF. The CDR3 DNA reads TGCGCCAGCAGCCAAGAAGAGTCCCCTAGCCCTTATGAGCAGTTCTTC.

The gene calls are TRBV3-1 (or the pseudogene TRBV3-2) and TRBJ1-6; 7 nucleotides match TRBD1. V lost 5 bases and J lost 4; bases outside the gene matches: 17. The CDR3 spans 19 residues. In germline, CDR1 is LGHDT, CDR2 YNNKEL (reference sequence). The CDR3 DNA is TGTGCCAGCAGCATCCGGGACAGAGCCCTTTTGGGATATAATTCACCCCTCCACTTT. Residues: CASSIRDRALLGYNSPLHF.

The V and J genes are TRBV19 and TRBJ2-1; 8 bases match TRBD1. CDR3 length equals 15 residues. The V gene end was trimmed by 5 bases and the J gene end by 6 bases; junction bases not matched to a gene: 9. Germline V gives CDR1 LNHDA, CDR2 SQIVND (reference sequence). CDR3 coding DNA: TGTGCCAGTAGTGTAGGACAGGGTGGACCCAATGAGCAGTTCTTC. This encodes CASSVGQGGPNEQFF.

This CDR3 reads CASGSPGTRQETQYF. CDR3 sequence (DNA): TGTGCCAGCGGCTCTCCCGGGACTAGACAAGAGACCCAGTACTTC. The V gene is TRBV28, the J gene TRBJ2-5, with 8 bases fitting TRBD2. V was pared by 8 bases and J by 2 bases, with 10 bases of the junction left unmatched. In germline, CDR1 is MDHEN, CDR2 SYDVKM. This CDR3 region has 15 residues.

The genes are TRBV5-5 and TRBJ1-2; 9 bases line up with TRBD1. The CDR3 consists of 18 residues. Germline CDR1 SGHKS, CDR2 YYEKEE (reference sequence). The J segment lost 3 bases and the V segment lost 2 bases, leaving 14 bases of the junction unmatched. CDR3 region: CASSFSSRLTGGDYGYTF. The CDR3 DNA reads TGTGCCAGCAGCTTTTCAAGTCGTTTGACAGGGGGGGACTATGGCTACACCTTC.

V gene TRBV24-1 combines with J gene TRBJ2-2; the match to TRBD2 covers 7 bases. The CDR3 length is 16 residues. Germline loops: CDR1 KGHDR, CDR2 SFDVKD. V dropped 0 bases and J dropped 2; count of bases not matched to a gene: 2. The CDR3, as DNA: TGTGCCACCAGTGATTTGCGGGAGGTAAACACCGGGGAGCTGTTTTTT. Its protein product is CATSDLREVNTGELFF.